One sample yielded the 7 T cell receptor beta chains listed below, sequenced in a study of T cell responses to AZD1222 COVID-19 vaccine (dated by TCRdb to 2020 to 2022). The sample's time point, from its label and the paper: baseline before first vaccination. The method behind the library was the immunoSEQ multiplex PCR assay. The table was pulled from immuneACCESS by TCRdb, which kept in-frame rearrangements only. Such tables lose some clones; where checked, under half of the loss comes from unresolved V genes, and the rest has no known cause. This sample holds about 100,000 clones; around 87% were observed only once. The leading ten clones occupy about 4.5% of the sample. Sample: peripheral blood, taken on day 0 of AZD1222 vaccination. The receptors were sampled from an adult in good health.

The chain carries TRBV6-5 and TRBJ2-3; D is ambiguous. The CDR3 contains 15 residues. V was clipped by 4 bases and J by 9 bases, with 20 bases between them. From germline, CDR1 is MNHEY and CDR2 SVGAGI. CDR3 loop: CASSSLTALATTQYF. CDR3 coding DNA: TGTGCCAGCAGTTCCCTGACGGCTTTAGCAACAACGCAGTATTTT.

The chain carries TRBV28 and TRBJ1-2; a possible D gene is TRBD1 (5 bases). Germline V gene sequence: CDR1 MDHEN, CDR2 SYDVKM. The CDR3 totals 17 residues. V lost 2 bases and J lost 6, with 22 bases in between. CDR3 protein: CASSLRPPGTENHGYTF. The CDR3 DNA sequence: TGTGCCAGCAGTTTACGCCCCCCCGGGACGGAAAACCATGGCTACACCTTC.

The V gene is TRBV7-2, the J gene TRBJ1-1; TRBD1 matches at 8 bases. There are 14 residues in the CDR3. Germline V gene sequence: CDR1 SGHTA, CDR2 FQGNSA. After removal of 5 bases from V and 1 base from J, the junction contained 3 bases not matched to a gene. As DNA, the CDR3 is TGTGCCAGCAGCCGGGACAGGAAGAACACTGAAGCTTTCTTT. It translates to CASSRDRKNTEAFF.

The chain joins TRBV9 to TRBJ2-7; no firm D call. The germline gives CDR1 SGDLS, CDR2 YYNGEE. The CDR3 sequence is 15 residues long. The germline V and J ends were trimmed by 2 bases and 0 bases, with 12 bases remaining between them. The CDR3, as DNA: TGTGCCAGCAGCGTCTCCCCAGGAAGCTCCTACGAGCAGTACTTC. It is translated as CASSVSPGSSYEQYF.

This CDR3 reads CASSQDTDGELFF. In DNA, the CDR3 is TGCGCCAGCAGCCAAGATACGGACGGGGAGCTGTTTTTT. The chain links TRBV4-3 to TRBJ2-2; no clear D. Trimming cost V 0 bases and J 7 bases, with 6 bases left between them. This CDR3 region has 13 residues. Germline values: CDR1 LGHNA, CDR2 YSLEER.

This clone has a single count. This chain links TRBV11-3 with TRBJ2-7; D may correspond to TRBD1 or TRBD2 (7 bases each). Per the germline V gene, CDR1 is SGHNT and CDR2 is YENEEA. Trimming shortened V by 5 bases and J by 5 bases, and 16 bases separated the two germline ends. This CDR3 is 14 amino acids long. Here the CDR3 DNA reads TGTGCCAGCAGCCCGGGGAGGGGGCTAAACGAGCAGTACTTC. Its translation: CASSPGRGLNEQYF.

The V and J genes are TRBV2 and TRBJ1-2; perhaps TRBD1 as D (6 bases). The CDR3 is 11 amino acids. CDR1 and CDR2 from the germline V gene are SNHLY and FYNNEI. V was trimmed by 6 bases and J by 5 bases, leaving 7 bases between them. The CDR3: CASSRGYGYTF. The CDR3 nucleotides are TGTGCCAGCAGCAGGGGTTATGGCTACACCTTC.